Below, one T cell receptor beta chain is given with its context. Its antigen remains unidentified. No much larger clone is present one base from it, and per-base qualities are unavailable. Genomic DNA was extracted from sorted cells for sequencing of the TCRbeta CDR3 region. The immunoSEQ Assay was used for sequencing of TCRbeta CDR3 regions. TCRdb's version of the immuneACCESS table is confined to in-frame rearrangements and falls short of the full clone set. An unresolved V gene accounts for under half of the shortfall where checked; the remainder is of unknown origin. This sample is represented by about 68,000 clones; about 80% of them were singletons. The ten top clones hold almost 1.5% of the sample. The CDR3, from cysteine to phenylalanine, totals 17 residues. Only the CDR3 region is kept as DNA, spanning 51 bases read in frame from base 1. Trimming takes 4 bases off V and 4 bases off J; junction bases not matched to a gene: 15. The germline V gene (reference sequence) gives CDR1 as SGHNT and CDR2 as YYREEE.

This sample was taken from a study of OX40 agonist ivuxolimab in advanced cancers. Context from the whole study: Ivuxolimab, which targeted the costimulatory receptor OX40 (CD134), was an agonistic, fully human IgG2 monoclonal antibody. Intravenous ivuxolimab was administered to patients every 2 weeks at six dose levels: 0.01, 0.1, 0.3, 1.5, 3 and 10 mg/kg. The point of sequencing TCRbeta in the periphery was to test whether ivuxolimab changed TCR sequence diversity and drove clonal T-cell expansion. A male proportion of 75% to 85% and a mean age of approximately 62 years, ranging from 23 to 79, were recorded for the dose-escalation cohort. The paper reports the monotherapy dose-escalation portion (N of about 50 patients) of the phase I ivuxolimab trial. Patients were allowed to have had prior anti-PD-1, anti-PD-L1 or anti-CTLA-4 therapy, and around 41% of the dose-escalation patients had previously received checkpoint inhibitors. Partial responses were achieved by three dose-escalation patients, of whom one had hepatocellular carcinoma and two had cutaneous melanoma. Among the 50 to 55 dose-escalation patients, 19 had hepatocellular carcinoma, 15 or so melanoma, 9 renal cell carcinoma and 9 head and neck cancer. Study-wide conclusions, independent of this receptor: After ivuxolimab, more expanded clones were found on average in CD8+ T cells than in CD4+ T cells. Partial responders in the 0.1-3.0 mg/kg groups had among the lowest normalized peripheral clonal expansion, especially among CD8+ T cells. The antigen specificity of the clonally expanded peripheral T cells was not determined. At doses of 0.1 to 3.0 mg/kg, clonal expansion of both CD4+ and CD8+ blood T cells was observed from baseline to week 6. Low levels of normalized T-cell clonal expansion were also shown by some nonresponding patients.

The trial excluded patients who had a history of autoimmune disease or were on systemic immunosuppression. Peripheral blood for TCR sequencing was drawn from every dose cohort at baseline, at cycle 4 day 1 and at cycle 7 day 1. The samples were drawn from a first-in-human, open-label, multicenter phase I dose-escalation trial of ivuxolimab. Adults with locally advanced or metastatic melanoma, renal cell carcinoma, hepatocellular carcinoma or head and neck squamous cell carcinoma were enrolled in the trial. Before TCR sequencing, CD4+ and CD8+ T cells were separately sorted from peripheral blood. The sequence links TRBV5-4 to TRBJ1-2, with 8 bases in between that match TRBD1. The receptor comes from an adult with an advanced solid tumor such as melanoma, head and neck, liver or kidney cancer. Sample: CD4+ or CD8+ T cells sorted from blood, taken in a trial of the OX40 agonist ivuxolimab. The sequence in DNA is TGTGCCAGCAGCCCCCGGGACAGGCAGCCCATCTCCTATGGCTACACCTTC. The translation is CASSPRDRQPISYGYTF.